These T cell receptor beta chains were read from a single sample in a study of blood T cell repertoires in COVID-19. Some clones are missing from TCRdb's copy, which holds only in-frame ones; the method was immunoSEQ multiplex PCR. The sample records about 68,000 clones, more than 65% being singletons. The sequencing input was peripheral blood. These receptors were collected from a woman aged 45-60 years with acute or convalescent COVID-19. Each CDR3 is given with its conserved first and last residue. The D gene is left open where the match is weak. Only part of the rows carry a size: once, few, many, or a class if the clone is expanded.

cdr3_length clone_size d_call j_call v_call cdr3_nt cdr3_aa
19 few NA TRBJ2-1 TRBV21-1 TGTGCCAGCAGCGAGGGTCCCCAACTAGCGGCCTCCAACTACAATGAGCAGTTCTTC CASSEGPQLAASNYNEQFF
14 NA NA TRBJ1-4 TRBV27 TGTGCCAGCAAATTGGCGGGAGTGAATGAAAAACTGTTTTTT CASKLAGVNEKLFF
12 NA NA TRBJ1-5 TRBV7-8 TGTGCCAGCAGCTTAGGCGGATGGCCCCAGCATTTT CASSLGGWPQHF
14 NA NA TRBJ2-3 TRBV27 TGTGCCAGCAGTTGGAGGGGTAGCACAGATACGCAGTATTTT CASSWRGSTDTQYF
15 NA NA TRBJ2-5 TRBV2 TGTGCCAGCAGGACCGGGACCCTGGAGGGTGAGACCCAGTACTTC CASRTGTLEGETQYF
14 NA TRBD2 TRBJ2-1 TRBV3-1/TRBV3-2 TGTGCCAGCAGCCTGACGGGGGGGCCTCATGAGCAGTTCTTC CASSLTGGPHEQFF
17 medium-sized TRBD2 TRBJ2-1 TRBV3-1/TRBV3-2 TGTGCCAGCAGCTCCCCGGGGGGGGGAGGGTCCTACAATGAGCAGTTCTTC CASSSPGGGGSYNEQFF
15 NA TRBD1 TRBJ1-5 TRBV15 TGTGCCACCAGCGGGATGACAGGGGGCAATCAGCCCCAGCATTTT CATSGMTGGNQPQHF
15 few TRBD2 TRBJ2-7 TRBV7-9 TGTGCCAGCAGAGCCTCCGGGACTAGCGGCTACGAGCAGTACTTC CASRASGTSGYEQYF
13 NA NA TRBJ1-2 TRBV30 TGTGCCTGGATCCGTCTATCAGGGTCCGGCTACACCTTC CAWIRLSGSGYTF
14 NA NA TRBJ1-5 TRBV4-1 TGCGCCAGCAGCCAAGACAGGGTGGGTAGGCCCCAGCATTTT CASSQDRVGRPQHF
13 NA NA TRBJ1-2 TRBV28 TGTGCCAGCAGGGGCCGAGAGAACTATGGCTACACCTTC CASRGRENYGYTF
14 once NA TRBJ2-2 TRBV7-3 TGTGCCAGCAGCCCGGAGCGGGACACCGGGGAGCTGTTTTTT CASSPERDTGELFF
15 once TRBD1 TRBJ1-6 TRBV6-5 TGTGCCAGCACCCGGACAGGGGCCGAGAATTCACCCCTCCACTTT CASTRTGAENSPLHF
15 NA TRBD2 TRBJ2-7 TRBV7-2 TGTGCCAGCAGCTTCACTAGCGGAAGCTCCTACGAGCAGTACTTC CASSFTSGSSYEQYF
12 NA TRBD1 TRBJ1-4 TRBV11-3 TGTGCCAGCAGCCCGGGACAGGAGGCACTGTTTTTT CASSPGQEALFF
15 once TRBD1 TRBJ1-2 TRBV5-4 TGTGCCAGCAGCCCAACTTCCGGGACAGGGATCGGCTACACCTTC CASSPTSGTGIGYTF
14 NA NA TRBJ2-5 TRBV10-2 TGCGCCTCAACCATTGGGGGGGGGCCGGAGACCCAGTACTTC CASTIGGGPETQYF
16 NA TRBD2 TRBJ2-3 TRBV5-5 TGTGCCAGCAGCTTCCTAGCGGGGGAGACCACAGATACGCAGTATTTT CASSFLAGETTDTQYF
15 NA TRBD1 TRBJ2-7 TRBV18 TGTGCCAGCTCACCACCAATGGGACAGGGCTACGAGCAGTACTTC CASSPPMGQGYEQYF
14 NA TRBD1 TRBJ1-4 TRBV5-1 TGCGCCAGCAGCTCAGGGACGGGGACAGGGGAACTGTTTTTT CASSSGTGTGELFF
14 NA TRBD2 TRBJ2-3 TRBV2 TGTGCCAGCGCCGGGGCGGGAGACGACGATACGCAGTATTTT CASAGAGDDDTQYF
13 NA NA TRBJ1-6 TRBV11-2 TGTGCCAGCAGCTTTATGAAGCGGGACCCCCTCCACTTT CASSFMKRDPLHF
15 once NA TRBJ2-3 TRBV5-1 TGCGCCAGCAGCTATTCAGGGTGGGATACAGATACGCAGTATTTT CASSYSGWDTDTQYF
16 few TRBD1 TRBJ2-1 TRBV6-4 TGTGCCAGCAGTGACATCGTTCCCGGGACAGACAATGAGCAGTTCTTC CASSDIVPGTDNEQFF
13 NA TRBD1 TRBJ2-3 TRBV5-6 TGTGCCTCGAGGACAGGGAGCACAGATACGCAGTATTTT CASRTGSTDTQYF
8 NA NA TRBJ1-1 TRBV30 TGTTCGGGGGACGAAGCTTTCTTT CSGDEAFF
13 NA NA TRBJ1-1 TRBV12-3/TRBV12-4 TGTGCCAGCAAAGTACAGGTCAACACTGAAGCTTTCTTT CASKVQVNTEAFF
13 NA NA TRBJ1-2 TRBV12-3/TRBV12-4 TGTGCCAGCAGCGACTCAGGGGCCTATGGCTACACCTTC CASSDSGAYGYTF
16 few NA TRBJ2-3 TRBV9 TGTGCCAGCAGCTCCGCAAGGGGGTCTAGCACAGATACGCAGTATTTT CASSSARGSSTDTQYF
14 NA NA TRBJ1-5 TRBV19 TGTGCCGTAGCCCCGTGGGGCGGCAATCAGCCCCAGCATTTT CAVAPWGGNQPQHF
13 NA TRBD1 TRBJ2-3 TRBV2 TGTGCCAGCATGACAGGGTACACAGATACGCAGTATTTT CASMTGYTDTQYF
13 NA TRBD2 TRBJ2-1 TRBV10-3 TGTGCCACGGGACTATTAGCGGCGAATGAGCAGTTCTTC CATGLLAANEQFF
11 once NA TRBJ2-1 TRBV28 TGTGCCAGCAGGGGGCGGAATGAGCAGTTCTTC CASRGRNEQFF